Below, 20 T cell receptor beta chains from the same sample are listed, as sequenced in a study of control samples from healthy donors and cancer patients. TCRdb keeps only in-frame clones here, not all; method: immunoSEQ multiplex PCR. Counted here are over 100,000 clones, about nine tenths occurring once; the ten biggest clones make up about 2.3%. The sequenced sample consisted of blood. The receptors were sampled from a middle-aged man in good health.

V gene TRBV6-4 combines with J gene TRBJ2-2, with D perhaps TRBD2 (5 bases). The V end was cut by 2 bases, the J end by 6 bases, with 10 bases between. Per germline, CDR1 MRHNA and CDR2 SNTAGT. The length of the CDR3 is 14 residues. The CDR3 sequence: CASSDEGSSGELFF. CDR3 DNA: TGTGCCAGCAGTGACGAAGGGAGTTCCGGGGAGCTGTTTTTT.

Only one count was recorded for this clone. The chain carries TRBV6-5 and TRBJ2-2; 7 bases match TRBD2. Germline V gene sequence: CDR1 MNHEY, CDR2 SVGAGI. The V segment lost 2 bases and the J segment 6 bases; nucleotides outside the gene matches: 0. The CDR3 loop spans 13 amino acids. CDR3 sequence reads: CASSYGGAGELFF. CDR3 sequence (DNA): TGTGCCAGCAGTTACGGGGGGGCCGGGGAGCTGTTTTTT.

This chain links TRBV7-6 with TRBJ1-1; D might be TRBD1 (5 bases). V was cut by 5 bases and J by 4 bases, with 5 bases left in between. The germline V gene has CDR1 SGHVS and CDR2 FNYEAQ. The CDR3 extends over 11 amino acids. This chain's CDR3 is CASSQGTEAFF. The CDR3 DNA is TGTGCCAGCAGCCAGGGCACTGAAGCTTTCTTT.

This clone was counted a single time. The V call is TRBV11-1, the J call TRBJ1-2; 7 bases align to TRBD1. The germline CDR1 and CDR2 sequences are SGHAT and FQDESV (reference sequence). The CDR3 totals 15 residues. J was trimmed by 8 bases and V by 5 bases; bases with no gene match: 14. The CDR3 coding sequence is TGTGCCAGCAGCCCAGGGGGGAGTCGGGGGCGAGGCTACACCTTC. Translated: CASSPGGSRGRGYTF.

The J gene is TRBJ1-2, the V gene TRBV5-1, with D perhaps TRBD1 (6 bases). Germline lookup yields CDR1 SGHRS and CDR2 YFSETQ. The CDR3 consists of 13 residues. The V gene lost 0 bases and the J gene lost 5 bases, with 8 bases spanning the gap. The CDR3 bases are TGCGCCAGCAGCTTGGGGACAGTTTATGGCTACACCTTC. It is translated as CASSLGTVYGYTF.

The chain has TRBV27 and TRBJ2-1, with D perhaps TRBD1 or TRBD2 (6 bases each). Germline CDR1 is MNHEY and CDR2 is SMNVEV (reference sequence). V lost 3 bases and J 0 bases, leaving 12 bases between the germline ends. The CDR3 runs to 16 residues. CDR3 nucleotides: TGTGCCAGCAGTTTTTGGGGGGCCAGCTCCTACAATGAGCAGTTCTTC. As protein: CASSFWGASSYNEQFF.

The chain is built from TRBV28 and TRBJ1-2, with TRBD1 as a possible D gene (5 bases). V was cut by 3 bases and J by 2 bases, with 10 bases left in between. There are 14 residues in the CDR3. Germline-derived CDR1 and CDR2 are MDHEN and SYDVKM. The CDR3 DNA reads as TGTGCCAGCAGTTTTTGGTACAGGAACTATGGCTACACCTTC. Translation: CASSFWYRNYGYTF.

The gene calls are TRBV5-4 and TRBJ1-2; D unresolved. V dropped 4 bases and J dropped 3 bases, with 7 bases sitting between them. The CDR3 runs to 12 residues. Germline lookup yields CDR1 SGHNT and CDR2 YYREEE (reference sequence). The CDR3 region is CASSQKDYGYTF. The DNA of the CDR3 is TGTGCCAGCAGCCAGAAAGACTATGGCTACACCTTC.

V gene TRBV29-1 combines with J gene TRBJ1-6; possible D gene TRBD1, 5 bases. Trimming took 5 bases from V and 10 from J, leaving 12 bases between them. The CDR3 extends over 12 amino acids. CDR1 is SQVTM, CDR2 ANQGSEA, per germline. The CDR3 sequence is CSVQDIGSPLHF. The CDR3 region has the DNA TGCAGCGTTCAGGACATCGGGTCACCCCTCCACTTT.

This chain joins TRBV6-4 and TRBJ1-5; TRBD1 aligns across 8 bases. The CDR3 sequence is 18 residues long. The V segment lost 2 bases and the J segment 2 bases; nucleotides outside the gene matches: 11. The germline gives CDR1 MRHNA, CDR2 SNTAGT. The CDR3: CASSDRKDRELGNQPQHF. The CDR3, as DNA: TGTGCCAGCAGTGACCGAAAGGACAGGGAATTAGGCAATCAGCCCCAGCATTTT.

The V gene is TRBV6-5, the J gene TRBJ1-1, with 7 bases fitting TRBD1. The CDR3 sequence is 13 residues long. Germline trimming cut 6 bases from V and 3 bases from J; bases unmatched to any gene: 4. Germline V gene lookup returns CDR1 MNHEY and CDR2 SVGAGI. The CDR3 loop reads CASSHRGDTEAFF. The DNA for the CDR3 is TGTGCCAGCAGCCACAGGGGTGACACTGAAGCTTTCTTT.

The chain couples TRBV5-1 to TRBJ2-7; 11 nucleotides agree with TRBD1. Germline V gives CDR1 SGHRS, CDR2 YFSETQ. This CDR3 is built from 14 residues. The trim removed 3 bases at V and 7 bases at J, leaving 6 bases unmatched. The CDR3 DNA follows: TGCGCCAGCAGCTCGGACAGGGGGCTGTGGGAGCAGTACTTC. Translating it yields CASSSDRGLWEQYF.

The chain recombines TRBV5-6 with TRBJ2-1; D gene unclear. Per germline, CDR1 SGHDT and CDR2 YYEEEE. CDR3 length equals 14 residues. V dropped 3 bases and J dropped 4 bases, with 11 bases sitting between them. The CDR3 nucleotides are TGTGCCAGCAGCTCTAAGACAAAATACAATGAGCAGTTCTTC. Amino acid sequence: CASSSKTKYNEQFF. Supplemented by reference TRBV5-6 and TRBJ2-1, the full variable domain reads DAGVTQSPTHLIKTRGQQVTLRCSPKSGHDTVSWYQQALGQGPQFIFQYYEEEERQRGNFPDRFSGHQFPNYSSELNVNALLLGDSALYLCASSSKTKYNEQFFGPGTRLTVL.

V is TRBV3-1 (or the pseudogene TRBV3-2) and J is TRBJ2-1, with D perhaps assigned TRBD1 or TRBD2 (5 bases each). The CDR3 consists of 15 residues. Trimming shortened V by 0 bases and J by 6 bases, and 12 bases separated the two germline ends. Germline V lookup: CDR1 LGHDT, CDR2 YNNKEL (reference sequence). CDR3 nucleotides: TGTGCCAGCAGCCAAGAAGGCCGGGGACCCAATGAGCAGTTCTTC. Protein: CASSQEGRGPNEQFF.

This clone was observed a few times. The J gene is TRBJ2-4, the V gene TRBV1. TRBV1 is flagged as a pseudogene. This CDR3 is 20 amino acids long. The CDR3 DNA reads TGCACCAGCAGCCAAGAAGGGATCTCGACCACTAAGCTAGCCAAAAACATTCAGTACTTC. This sequence encodes CTSSQEGISTTKLAKNIQYF.

The V and J genes are TRBV21-1 and TRBJ1-2; TRBD1 is the table's D call and was not checked against the DNA. TRBV21-1 counts as a pseudogene. This CDR3 region has 20 residues. CDR3 bases: TGTGCCAGCAGCAGGAGGGAGATTCCGGGACAGGGGGCGCCCGTCTATGGCTACACCTTC. It codes for CASSRREIPGQGAPVYGYTF.

The chain couples TRBV5-5 to TRBJ2-3; TRBD1 matches at 9 bases. The ends lost 2 bases at V and 4 bases at J; junction bases unmatched: 11. CDR1 SGHKS and CDR2 YYEKEE come from the germline V gene (reference sequence). The CDR3 contains 17 residues. The CDR3 here is CASSFSVNRGPADTQYF. DNA of the CDR3: TGTGCCAGCAGCTTTTCGGTCAACAGGGGGCCGGCAGATACGCAGTATTTT.

V and J are TRBV6-6 and TRBJ1-5; 9 bases are shared with TRBD1. The germline V gene has CDR1 MNHNY and CDR2 SVGAGI (reference sequence). The CDR3 runs 19 residues. Germline trimming cut 6 bases from V and 4 bases from J; bases unmatched to any gene: 19. The CDR3 nucleotides are TGTGCCAGCAGCCGAGAAAAACCAACCGGGACAGGGCGGAATCAGCCCCAGCATTTT. Translated, it gives CASSREKPTGTGRNQPQHF.

The V gene is TRBV6-5, the J gene TRBJ2-1; 9 bases are shared with TRBD2. The V and J ends lost 7 bases and 4 bases, in that order; junction bases with no gene match: 5. CDR1 and CDR2 from the germline V gene are MNHEY and SVGAGI. The CDR3 has 14 amino acids. The CDR3 region has the DNA TGTGCCAGCACTCTAGCGGGGCTATACAATGAGCAGTTCTTC. This gives the protein CASTLAGLYNEQFF.

The chain has TRBV7-9 and TRBJ1-2, with D possibly being TRBD1 (5 bases). Trimming removed 5 bases from V and 1 base from J, with 14 bases in between. Germline V gives CDR1 SEHNR, CDR2 FQNEAQ (reference sequence). This CDR3 spans 15 amino acids. CDR3 loop: CASSPGPGVNYGYTF. CDR3 nucleotide sequence: TGTGCCAGCAGCCCCGGCCCGGGGGTTAACTATGGCTACACCTTC.